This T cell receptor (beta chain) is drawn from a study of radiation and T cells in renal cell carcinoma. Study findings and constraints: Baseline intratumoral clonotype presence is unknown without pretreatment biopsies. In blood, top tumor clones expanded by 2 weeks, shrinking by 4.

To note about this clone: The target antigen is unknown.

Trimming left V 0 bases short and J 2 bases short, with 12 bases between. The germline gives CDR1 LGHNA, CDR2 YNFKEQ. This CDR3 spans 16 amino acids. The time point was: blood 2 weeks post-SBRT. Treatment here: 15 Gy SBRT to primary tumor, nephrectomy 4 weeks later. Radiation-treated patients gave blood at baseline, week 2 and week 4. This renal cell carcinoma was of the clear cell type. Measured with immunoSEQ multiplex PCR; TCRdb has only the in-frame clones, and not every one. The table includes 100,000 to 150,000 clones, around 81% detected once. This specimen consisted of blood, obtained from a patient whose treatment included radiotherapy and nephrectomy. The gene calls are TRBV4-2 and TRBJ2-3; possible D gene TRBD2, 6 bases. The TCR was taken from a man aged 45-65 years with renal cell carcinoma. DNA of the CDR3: TGTGCCAGCAGCCAAGATCAAGCGGGCCCCACAGATACGCAGTATTTT. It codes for CASSQDQAGPTDTQYF.